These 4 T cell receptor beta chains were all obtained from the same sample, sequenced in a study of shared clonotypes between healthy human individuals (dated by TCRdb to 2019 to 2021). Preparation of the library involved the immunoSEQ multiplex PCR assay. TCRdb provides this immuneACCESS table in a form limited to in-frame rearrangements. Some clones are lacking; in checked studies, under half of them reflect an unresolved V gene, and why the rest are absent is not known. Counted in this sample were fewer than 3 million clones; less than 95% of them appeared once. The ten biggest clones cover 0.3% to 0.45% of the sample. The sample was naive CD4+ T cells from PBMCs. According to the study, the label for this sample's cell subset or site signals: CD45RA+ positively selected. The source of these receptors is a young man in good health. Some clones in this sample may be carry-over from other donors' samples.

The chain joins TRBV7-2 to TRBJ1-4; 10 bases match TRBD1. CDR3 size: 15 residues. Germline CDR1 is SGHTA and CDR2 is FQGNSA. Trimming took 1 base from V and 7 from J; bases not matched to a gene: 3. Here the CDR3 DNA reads TGTGCCAGCAGCTTAGGGGGGACAGGGGTTGAAAAACTGTTTTTT. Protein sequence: CASSLGGTGVEKLFF.

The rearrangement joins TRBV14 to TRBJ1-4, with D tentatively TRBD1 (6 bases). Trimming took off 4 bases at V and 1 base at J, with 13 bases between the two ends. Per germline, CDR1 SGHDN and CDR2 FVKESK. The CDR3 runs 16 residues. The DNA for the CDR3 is TGTGCCAGCAGCCTACGGACAGTGAGAACTAATGAAAAACTGTTTTTT. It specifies CASSLRTVRTNEKLFF.

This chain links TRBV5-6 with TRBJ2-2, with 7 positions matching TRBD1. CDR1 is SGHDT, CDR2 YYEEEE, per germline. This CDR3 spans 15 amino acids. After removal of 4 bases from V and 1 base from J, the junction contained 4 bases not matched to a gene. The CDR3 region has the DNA TGTGCCAGCAGCATAAGGGACAGGAACACCGGGGAGCTGTTTTTT. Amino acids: CASSIRDRNTGELFF. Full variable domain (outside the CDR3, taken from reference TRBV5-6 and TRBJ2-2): DAGVTQSPTHLIKTRGQQVTLRCSPKSGHDTVSWYQQALGQGPQFIFQYYEEEERQRGNFPDRFSGHQFPNYSSELNVNALLLGDSALYLCASSIRDRNTGELFFGEGSRLTVL.

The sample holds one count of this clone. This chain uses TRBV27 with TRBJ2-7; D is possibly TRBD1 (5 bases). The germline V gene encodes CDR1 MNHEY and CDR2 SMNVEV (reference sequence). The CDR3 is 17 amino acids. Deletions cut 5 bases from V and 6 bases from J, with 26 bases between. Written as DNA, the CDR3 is TGTGCCAGCAGTCCCCCACCCTGGAAAGGTCTAAGGGGCGAGCAGTACTTC. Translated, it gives CASSPPPWKGLRGEQYF.